The 24 T cell receptor beta chains listed next were all sequenced from one sample in a study of T-cell memory formation after mild COVID-19. MiXCR, run by TCRdb on the 5' RACE reads, gives a single entry per CDR3 protein. The sample has 550,000 to 700,000 distinct CDR3 sequences; about 20% are singletons. The sample taken for sequencing was PBMCs or a T cell subset sorted from them (not recorded which). These receptors originate from an adult woman who had mild COVID-19 (a few samples of this study predate the infection). Cell type and time point are not known.

V gene TRBV7-2 combines with J gene TRBJ2-7; 9 nucleotides align to TRBD1. Germline V lookup: CDR1 SGHTA, CDR2 FQGNSA. The V and J ends lost 1 base and 4 bases, in that order; junction bases with no gene match: 5. The CDR3 spans 15 residues. The CDR3 protein is CASSLGQGGVYEQYF. The CDR3 bases are TGTGCCAGCAGCTTAGGACAGGGGGGGGTGTACGAGCAGTACTTC.

This clonotype was seen repeatedly, ten times or more. The rearrangement uses TRBV7-9 and TRBJ2-7; D is unresolved. This CDR3 spans 13 amino acids. The ends were cut back, 5 bases at V and 0 bases at J, with 8 bases in the middle. Germline values: CDR1 SEHNR, CDR2 FQNEAQ (reference sequence). This CDR3 reads CASSPPLSYEQYF. The CDR3 DNA reads TGTGCCAGCAGCCCACCGCTCTCCTACGAGCAGTACTTC. The full variable domain, completed using reference TRBV7-9 and TRBJ2-7, is DTGVSQNPRHKITKRGQNVTFRCDPISEHNRLYWYRQTLGQGPEFLTYFQNEAQLEKSRLLSDRFSAERPKGSFSTLEIQRTEQGDSAMYLCASSPPLSYEQYFGPGTRLTVT.

This sequence joins TRBV20-1 and TRBJ1-2; no reliable D call. Trimming shortened V by 3 bases and J by 0 bases, and 14 bases separated the two germline ends. The CDR3 has 15 residues. Germline V gene sequence: CDR1 DFQATT, CDR2 SNEGSKA (reference sequence). The CDR3 sequence is CSASHSGRSNYGYTF. CDR3 nucleotide sequence: TGCAGTGCTAGTCACTCCGGGCGGTCTAACTATGGCTACACCTTC.

This clonotype was seen many times. The chain links TRBV6-1 to TRBJ2-3; D is uncertain. Germline V CDR1 and CDR2: MNHNS, SASEGT. The CDR3 runs 11 residues. V lost 0 bases and J 7 bases, leaving 2 bases between the germline ends. CDR3 DNA: TGTGCCAGCAGTGAAGCGTATACGCAGTATTTT. This sequence encodes CASSEAYTQYF.

The gene calls are TRBV7-2 and TRBJ1-2, with D possibly matching TRBD1 (6 bases). The germline CDR1 and CDR2 sequences are SGHTA and FQGNSA. Trimming removed 5 bases at V and 4 bases at J, with 17 bases between. This CDR3 spans 15 amino acids. The CDR3 DNA is TGTGCCAGCAGCCCCGCCGGACAGTCTTCCTATGGCTACACCTTC. It encodes CASSPAGQSSYGYTF.

This clonotype was observed a handful of times. V is TRBV3-1 and J is TRBJ2-1, with 13 nucleotides matching TRBD2. Looked up from germline, CDR1 is LGHDT and CDR2 is YNNKEL (reference sequence). The ends lost 4 bases at V and 2 bases at J; junction bases unmatched: 14. The CDR3 runs to 20 residues. The CDR3 DNA reads as TGTGCCAGCAGCCCACCGCCCGGGACTAGCGGGATAAGGCCCTACAATGAGCAGTTCTTC. Its translation: CASSPPPGTSGIRPYNEQFF.

This clonotype was recorded a few times. Here the CDR3 DNA reads TGTGCCACCAGCAGGGAACCGGGACAGGGGGCGCGTGGCTACACCTTC. This gives the protein CATSREPGQGARGYTF. V is TRBV15 and J is TRBJ1-2, with TRBD1 matching 12 bases. Germline V lookup: CDR1 LNHNV, CDR2 YYDKDF (reference sequence). The junction had 9 bases not matched to a gene; V was cut back by 3 bases and J by 7 bases. The CDR3 covers 16 residues.

The rearrangement links TRBV27 to TRBJ1-1; D gene ambiguous. CDR1 MNHEY and CDR2 SMNVEV come from the germline V gene (reference sequence). Trimming left V 5 bases short and J 4 bases short, with 14 bases between. The CDR3 is 14 amino acids. The CDR3 loop reads CASSPLTRGTEAFF. The CDR3 DNA reads as TGTGCCAGCAGTCCTCTAACCCGAGGCACTGAAGCTTTCTTT.

The chain couples TRBV9 to TRBJ2-1, with D perhaps given as TRBD1 or TRBD2 (6 bases each). CDR1 and CDR2 from the germline V gene are SGDLS and YYNGEE. The CDR3 extends over 16 amino acids. The V gene lost 0 bases and the J gene lost 9 bases, with 19 bases spanning the gap. In nucleotides, the CDR3 is TGTGCCAGCAGCGTAGGGTCACTGGGGGGCGGAGGTGAGCAGTTCTTC. Translated, it gives CASSVGSLGGGGEQFF. Filled out from reference TRBV9 and TRBJ2-1, the complete variable domain reads DSGVTQTPKHLITATGQRVTLRCSPRSGDLSVYWYQQSLDQGLQFLIQYYNGEERAKGNILERFSAQQFPDLHSELNLSSLELGDSALYFCASSVGSLGGGGEQFFGPGTRLTVL.

This clonotype appeared a few times. This rearrangement joins TRBV5-1 to TRBJ1-3; TRBD1 is a possible D gene (5 bases). Germline CDR1 SGHRS, CDR2 YFSETQ. This CDR3 is built from 16 residues. V lost 0 bases to trimming and J lost 1 base, with 11 bases between them. The CDR3 spells CASSLVGGLSGNTIYF. The CDR3 region has the DNA TGCGCCAGCAGCTTGGTTGGGGGTTTGTCTGGAAACACCATATATTTT.

About this clonotype itself: An end of the junction does not agree with germline; a read error may underlie this. The chain combines TRBV6-4 with TRBJ2-7; 11 bases agree with TRBD2. The CDR3 is 15 amino acids. The germline CDR1 and CDR2 sequences are MRHNA and SNTAGT. Here the CDR3 DNA reads TGTGCCAGCAGTTACTCTAGCGGGGGGACCTACGAGCAGTACTTC. Translation: CASSYSSGGTYEQYF.

This chain links TRBV28 with TRBJ2-6; D uncertain. This CDR3 has 17 amino acids. Trimming took 6 bases from V and 4 from J, leaving 19 bases between them. Germline CDR1 reads MDHEN; CDR2 reads SYDVKM. Here the CDR3 DNA reads TGTGCCAGCAGCACCGACTCCATGATCTGGGGGGCCAACGTCCTGACTTTC. This encodes CASSTDSMIWGANVLTF. The full variable domain, in which reference TRBV28 and TRBJ2-6 provide the parts outside the CDR3, is DVKVTQSSRYLVKRTGEKVFLECVQDMDHENMFWYRQDPGLGLRLIYFSYDVKMKEKGDIPEGYSVSREKKERFSLILESASTNQTSMYLCASSTDSMIWGANVLTFGAGSRLTVL.

This clonotype was detected only a few times. The rearrangement links TRBV27 to TRBJ1-1, with a tentative D call TRBD1 (6 bases). CDR1 is MNHEY, CDR2 SMNVEV, per germline (reference sequence). V gave up 0 bases and J gave up 7 bases, with 15 bases separating them. CDR3 size: 15 residues. For the CDR3, the DNA is TGTGCCAGCAGTTTATCGCCGACAGGTTCTCTTGAAGCTTTCTTT. It codes for CASSLSPTGSLEAFF.

The J gene is TRBJ2-7, the V gene TRBV7-2; the D is unclear. The CDR3 length is 13 residues. Deletions cut 5 bases from V and 5 bases from J, with 13 bases between. The germline gives CDR1 SGHTA, CDR2 FQGNSA. CDR3 bases: TGTGCCAGCAGCAATTCGTTGTATAACGAGCAGTACTTC. It yields the protein CASSNSLYNEQYF.

The chain joins TRBV7-2 to TRBJ2-3; D perhaps matches TRBD2 (6 bases). The V gene lost 5 bases and the J gene lost 7 bases, with 22 bases spanning the gap. The germline V gene encodes CDR1 SGHTA and CDR2 FQGNSA. The CDR3 sequence is 16 residues long. CDR3: CASSRRTGTGYHTQYF. The CDR3 nucleotides are TGTGCCAGCAGCCGGCGCACCGGGACTGGATATCATACGCAGTATTTT.

DNA of the CDR3: TGTGCCAGCTCCCAGCGGTACAGCACAGATACGCAGTATTTT. It is translated as CASSQRYSTDTQYF. V is TRBV18 and J is TRBJ2-3, with a tentative D call TRBD2 (5 bases). The germline V gene has CDR1 KGHSH and CDR2 LQKENI. V was trimmed by 6 bases and J by 0 bases, leaving 10 bases between them. CDR3 length: 14 residues.

V is TRBV5-1 and J is TRBJ2-5; 8 nucleotides match TRBD2. Looked up from germline, CDR1 is SGHRS and CDR2 is YFSETQ. The length of the CDR3 is 16 residues. Trimming took 0 bases from V and 0 from J; bases not matched to a gene: 4. The CDR3 bases are TGCGCCAGCAGCTTGGCGGCTAGCGGGTACCAAGAGACCCAGTACTTC. Translating it yields CASSLAASGYQETQYF.

The chain couples TRBV27 to TRBJ2-7; 11 nucleotides line up with TRBD2. Germline V gene sequence: CDR1 MNHEY, CDR2 SMNVEV (reference sequence). The CDR3 has 17 residues. The V gene end was trimmed by 1 base and the J gene end by 6 bases; junction bases not matched to a gene: 11. This CDR3 is CASSLCIAASGRFEQYF. The CDR3 nucleotides are TGTGCCAGCAGTTTATGTATCGCGGCTAGCGGGAGGTTCGAGCAGTACTTC.

The CDR3 spells CASTGRGTDTQYF. The CDR3, as DNA: TGTGCCAGCACGGGACGGGGCACAGATACGCAGTATTTT. J is TRBJ2-3 and V is TRBV12-3 or TRBV12-4; D tentatively fits TRBD1 or TRBD2 (5 bases each). The V and J ends lost 7 bases and 1 base respectively, with 9 bases between them. CDR3 length: 13 residues.

This clonotype has more than one count but fewer than ten. The chain uses TRBV20-1 and TRBJ1-1; D unresolved. The CDR3 contains 14 residues. Trimming removed 3 bases at V and 0 bases at J, with 11 bases between. Germline lookup yields CDR1 DFQATT and CDR2 SNEGSKA (reference sequence). CDR3 coding DNA: TGCAGTGCTAGTTCCCAGGCTATGAACACTGAAGCTTTCTTT. Amino acids: CSASSQAMNTEAFF.

This clonotype was picked up a small number of times. The chain carries TRBV7-9 and TRBJ1-1, with D unresolved. The V end lost 1 base, the J end lost 11 bases, and 11 bases lay between the germline ends. In germline, CDR1 is SEHNR, CDR2 FQNEAQ (reference sequence). This CDR3 comprises 12 residues. The CDR3 here is CASSLGVQKAFF. The CDR3, as DNA: TGTGCCAGCAGCTTAGGCGTCCAGAAGGCTTTCTTT.

This chain uses TRBV6-2 or TRBV6-3 with TRBJ2-3; maybe TRBD2 (5 bases). The CDR3 runs to 13 residues. Looked up from germline, CDR1 is MNHEY and CDR2 is SVGEGT. V lost 6 bases and J lost 3, with 10 bases in between. The CDR3 sequence is CASSGVETDTQYF. CDR3 coding DNA: TGTGCCAGCAGCGGGGTAGAAACAGATACGCAGTATTTT.

This rearrangement joins TRBV20-1 to TRBJ2-3; 12 positions match TRBD2. CDR3 size: 15 residues. J gave up 9 bases and V 6 bases, and 13 bases lay outside the gene matches. In germline, CDR1 is DFQATT, CDR2 SNEGSKA (reference sequence). CDR3 nucleotides: TGCAGTGCCAAAAAACGCCGACTAGCGGGAGAGACGCAGTATTTT. This gives the protein CSAKKRRLAGETQYF.

Only a few counts were recorded for this clonotype. This chain links TRBV7-3 with TRBJ2-5, with D hard to call. CDR1 SGHTA and CDR2 FQGTGA come from the germline V gene. The V and J ends lost 3 bases and 4 bases respectively, with 24 bases between them. CDR3 length: 18 amino acids. The CDR3 DNA follows: TGTGCCAGCAGCTTTGGTGCCCCGGGCAGTTTGGCGGTAGAGACCCAGTACTTC. It codes for CASSFGAPGSLAVETQYF.